A single TCR beta chain is shown here with its context. This entry comes from a study of blood T cell repertoires in COVID-19. Germline CDR1 is LGHDT and CDR2 is YNNKEL (reference sequence). This CDR3 is built from 15 residues. V shed 3 bases and J shed 1 base, with 10 bases lying between them. Here immunoSEQ multiplex PCR was the method, and the copy in TCRdb shows in-frame clones only, minus some. The profile covers about 180,000 clones, with about 90% appearing a single time and 1% to 1.5% taken by the ten largest. The chain has TRBV3-1 (or the pseudogene TRBV3-2) and TRBJ1-3; D not resolved. Sequencing was done on a sample of PBMCs or T cells enriched from blood (not recorded which). The clonotype was recovered from a human donor with acute COVID-19. The donor label of this sample is uncertain. CDR3 bases: TGTGCCAGCAGCCATGCCTTACGGTCTGGAAACACCATATATTTT. Its protein product is CASSHALRSGNTIYF.